This record looks at one TCR beta chain sequence and its context. The target antigen is unknown. The data derive from a study of cytomegalovirus exposure and HLA in healthy donors. Findings of the study overall: It was only CMV serostatus that was available as immune exposure information. On later analysis, the bulk of CMV-associated TCR beta chains appeared to be HLA-restricted. Reportedly, diagnosis of cytomegalovirus status by the classifier showed high specificity and sensitivity. Later work showed greater clonal expansion in HLA-associated TCR beta chains than in equally common others.

The PCR had 60 Vbeta and 13 Jbeta primers. Only in-frame clones appear in the TCRdb table, and some are missing; sequencing was by immunoSEQ multiplex PCR. The sample consists of fewer than 130,000 clones, approximately 83% of them appearing once. This clonotype was sampled from a man in his forties in good health and CMV-seronegative. The sequenced sample was PBMCs.

The CDR3 spells CASSHGQGGQPQHF. CDR3 DNA: TGTGCCAGCAGCCACGGACAGGGGGGTCAGCCCCAGCATTTT. This sequence joins TRBV5-6 and TRBJ1-5; 10 bases agree with TRBD1. The V gene's germline CDR1 is SGHDT and CDR2 YYEEEE. Unmatched junction bases numbered 4, after V lost 4 bases and J lost 6 bases. The length of the CDR3 is 14 residues.